This TCR beta chain was retrieved from a study of spatial heterogeneity in lung cancer. Described time point: sample taken at primary tumor resection. Whole RNA, which was extracted from tumor, nontumor lung tissue or frozen PBMC, was sequenced without any cell sorting. TCRdb called the 5' RACE reads again in MiXCR, with one record for every CDR3 protein. The table records some 21,000 distinct CDR3 sequences, 3% to 3.5% of them present only once. The table lists this clonotype with many counts. The ends lost 4 bases at V and 6 bases at J; junction bases unmatched: 26. Looked up from germline, CDR1 is DFQATT and CDR2 is SNEGSKA (reference sequence). The CDR3 totals 19 residues.

Sequencing was performed on PBMCs, taken at surgery. The receptor's source is a female donor with early-stage non-small cell lung cancer. The rearrangement links TRBV20-1 to TRBJ2-7; 8 bases agree with TRBD2. DNA for the CDR3: TGCAGTGCTACTAGCGTAAGACTAGCGCTATCCGTTCGCGGATCCGAGCAGTACTTC. Amino acids: CSATSVRLALSVRGSEQYF.